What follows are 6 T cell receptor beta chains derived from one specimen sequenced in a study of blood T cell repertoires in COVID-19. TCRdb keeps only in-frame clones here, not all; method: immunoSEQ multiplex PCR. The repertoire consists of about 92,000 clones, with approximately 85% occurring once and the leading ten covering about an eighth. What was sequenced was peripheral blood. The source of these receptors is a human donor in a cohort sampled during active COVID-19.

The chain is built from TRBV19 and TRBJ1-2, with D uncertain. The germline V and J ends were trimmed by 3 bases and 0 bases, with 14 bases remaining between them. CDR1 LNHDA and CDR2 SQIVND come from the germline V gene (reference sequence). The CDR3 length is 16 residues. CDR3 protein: CASSMATRTSNYGYTF. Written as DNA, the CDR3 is TGTGCCAGTAGTATGGCTACCAGGACTTCTAACTATGGCTACACCTTC.

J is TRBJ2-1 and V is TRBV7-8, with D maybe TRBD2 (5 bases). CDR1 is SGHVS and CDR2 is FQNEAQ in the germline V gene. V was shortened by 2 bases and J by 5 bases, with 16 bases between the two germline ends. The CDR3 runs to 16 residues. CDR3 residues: CASSLRGSRPHNEQFF. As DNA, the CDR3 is TGTGCCAGCAGCTTACGAGGGTCCAGGCCACACAATGAGCAGTTCTTC.

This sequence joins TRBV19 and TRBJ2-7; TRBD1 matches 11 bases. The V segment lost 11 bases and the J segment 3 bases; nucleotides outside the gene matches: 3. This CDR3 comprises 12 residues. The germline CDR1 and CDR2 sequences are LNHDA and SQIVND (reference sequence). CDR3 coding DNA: TGTGCCTGGGGGACAGGGGGCTACGAGCAGTACTTC. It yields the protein CAWGTGGYEQYF.

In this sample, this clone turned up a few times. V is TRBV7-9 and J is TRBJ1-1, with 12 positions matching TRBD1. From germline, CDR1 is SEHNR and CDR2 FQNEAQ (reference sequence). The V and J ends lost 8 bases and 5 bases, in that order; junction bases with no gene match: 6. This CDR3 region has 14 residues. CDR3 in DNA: TGTGCCAGCGGGGACAGGGGGCAGGGGACTGAAGCTTTCTTT. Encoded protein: CASGDRGQGTEAFF.

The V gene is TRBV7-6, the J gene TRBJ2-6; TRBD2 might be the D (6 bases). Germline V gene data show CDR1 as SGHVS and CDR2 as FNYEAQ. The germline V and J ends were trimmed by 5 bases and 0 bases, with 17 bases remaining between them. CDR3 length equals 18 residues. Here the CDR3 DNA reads TGTGCCAGCAGCCCACGGAGGGGCTCAAGCTCTGGGGCCAACGTCCTGACTTTC. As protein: CASSPRRGSSSGANVLTF.

In DNA, the CDR3 is TGTGCCAGCAGCTTTTACCCGACTTACGAGCAGTACTTC. Its translation: CASSFYPTYEQYF. This chain joins TRBV7-3 and TRBJ2-7; no reliable D call. Trimming pared 3 bases from V and 4 bases from J, leaving 10 bases between. The CDR3 is made up of 13 amino acids. CDR1 is SGHTA and CDR2 is FQGTGA in the germline V gene.